This TCR beta chain comes out of a study of CD8+CD57+ T cells in acquired aplastic anemia. Study information: Average DNA yield from sorted CD4+ and CD8+ cells was approximately 3 ug. An average of approximately 11 million reads for CD4+ cells was obtained from healthy donors.

Study-wide points: Researchers report that about 29 CD8+ CDR3 sequences appeared in both patients and controls. Between the patient and control groups, CD8+ Simpson's diversity did not differ significantly.

With respect to this clonotype: Its antigen is not identified.

CDR1 is SNHLY, CDR2 FYNNEI, per germline. CDR3 length equals 15 residues. V was pared by 1 base and J by 2 bases, with 3 bases of the junction left unmatched. It was genomic DNA that served as the template for profiling TCR beta VDJ and CDR3. TCRdb independently ran MiXCR on the reads; one entry per CDR3 protein. Of about 140,000 distinct CDR3 sequences listed, 40% to 45% are singletons. This TCR derives from a human donor in good health, serving as a control. J is TRBJ2-7 and V is TRBV2; 9 positions match TRBD2. Sequenced material: sorted CD4+, CD8+, or CD8+CD57+ T cells (not recorded which) from PBMCs. In DNA, the CDR3 is TGTGCCAGCAGTGAAGGTGGCGGGAGGGCCTACGAGCAGTACTTC. This gives the protein CASSEGGGRAYEQYF.